This T cell receptor beta chain comes out of a study of blood T cell repertoires in COVID-19. Study details: Whether acute or convalescent, the COVID-19 samples came from the United States, Italy and Spain. The analysed material was cDNA or gDNA that came from T cells, B-cell-depleted T cells, or PBMCs.

Original processing methods: Estimation of nucleated cell counts relied on the amplification of reference gene primers. Sequenced by immunoSEQ multiplex PCR; TCRdb stores in-frame clones only, minus some. From that table come the V and J calls and clone size; the DNA was used to work out D and trimming. The table lists about 400,000 clones, 80% to 90% of them singletons. Germline trimming cut 1 base from V and 6 bases from J; bases unmatched to any gene: 7. Germline loops: CDR1 KGHSH, CDR2 LQKENI. CDR3 length equals 16 residues. This TCR was recovered from a woman between 45 and 65 years old who had recovered from COVID-19. The chain has TRBV18 and TRBJ1-5, with 9 bases fitting TRBD1. What was sequenced was PBMCs or T cells enriched from blood (not recorded which). The CDR3, as DNA: TGTGCCAGCTCACCACAAGAGGGACAGGGAGGTCAGCCCCAGCATTTT. Protein product: CASSPQEGQGGQPQHF.